These 28 T cell receptor beta chains were sequenced from one sample in a study of blood T cell repertoires in COVID-19. This table comes from immunoSEQ multiplex PCR, and its TCRdb copy is limited to in-frame clones, with some not included. The sample yields hundreds of thousands of clones, 80% to 90% seen once. The sequencing sample was made of peripheral blood. All receptors come from a woman aged 80 or over with acute or convalescent COVID-19.

The V call is TRBV24-1, the J call TRBJ2-5; 8 nucleotides agree with TRBD1. V gave up 3 bases and J gave up 2 bases; unmatched junction bases: 7. The CDR3 totals 16 residues. The V gene's germline CDR1 is KGHDR and CDR2 SFDVKD. The CDR3 nucleotides are TGTGCCACCAGTGATCCCGGACAGGGCTTTCAAGAGACCCAGTACTTC. Its protein product is CATSDPGQGFQETQYF.

This clone was counted only a few times. This sequence joins TRBV30 and TRBJ1-3, with 7 nucleotides matching TRBD1. Germline V lookup: CDR1 GTSNPN, CDR2 SVGIG (reference sequence). The V segment lost 1 base and the J segment 4 bases; nucleotides outside the gene matches: 1. CDR3 length: 13 residues. The CDR3 loop is CAWSGQGGNTIYF. CDR3 nucleotides: TGTGCCTGGAGTGGACAGGGAGGAAACACCATATATTTT.

This clone was observed a few times. The chain uses TRBV29-1 and TRBJ2-1; D assignment may be TRBD1 or TRBD2 (6 bases each). V was pared by 7 bases and J by 9 bases, with 19 bases between. The CDR3 loop spans 13 amino acids. Germline CDR1 SQVTM, CDR2 ANQGSEA. CDR3 protein: CSGGAGLDGEQFF. The CDR3 DNA sequence: TGCAGCGGGGGGGCGGGCTTAGACGGTGAGCAGTTCTTC.

This clone was recorded only once. This chain joins TRBV18 and TRBJ1-2; 7 bases are a match to TRBD1. The CDR3 is made up of 15 amino acids. In germline, CDR1 is KGHSH, CDR2 LQKENI. V gave up 3 bases and J gave up 2 bases; unmatched junction bases: 6. CDR3 nucleotides: TGTGCCAGCTCACCCCTCCGACAGGGAAACTATGGCTACACCTTC. It is translated as CASSPLRQGNYGYTF. Full variable domain (rest looked up from reference TRBV18 and TRBJ1-2): NAGVMQNPRHLVRRRGQEARLRCSPMKGHSHVYWYRQLPEEGLKFMVYLQKENIIDESGMPKERFSAEFPKEGPSILRIQQVVRGDSAAYFCASSPLRQGNYGYTFGSGTRLTVV.

The genes are TRBV3-1 (or the pseudogene TRBV3-2) and TRBJ1-2; no firm D call. Germline CDR1 LGHDT, CDR2 YNNKEL (reference sequence). V was shortened by 1 base and J by 6 bases, with 6 bases between the two germline ends. The CDR3 runs to 12 residues. The CDR3 DNA is TGTGCCAGCAGCCAAGCCGGTCATGGCTACACCTTC. Residues: CASSQAGHGYTF.

This sequence joins TRBV6-6 and TRBJ2-2; a possible D gene is TRBD1 (5 bases). V gave up 8 bases and J gave up 1 base, with 17 bases separating them. CDR3 size: 16 residues. Germline CDR1 MNHNY, CDR2 SVGAGI (reference sequence). The CDR3 reads CASRHHSDRNTGELFF. The CDR3 nucleotides are TGTGCCAGCCGCCACCATTCCGACAGGAACACCGGGGAGCTGTTTTTT.

In this sample, this clone turned up once. The chain recombines TRBV19 with TRBJ2-1; TRBD2 matches at 7 bases. V lost 8 bases, J lost 9 bases, and 10 bases stayed unmatched. CDR1 is LNHDA, CDR2 SQIVND, per germline (reference sequence). The CDR3 contains 13 residues. The CDR3 bases are TGTGCCAGTTCCGGCTGGGGAGGGCCTGAGCAGTTCTTC. This encodes CASSGWGGPEQFF.

The chain recombines TRBV2 with TRBJ2-2, with D uncertain. This CDR3 comprises 14 residues. Germline V CDR1 and CDR2: SNHLY, FYNNEI. Trimming removed 7 bases at V and 0 bases at J, with 9 bases between. CDR3 nucleotide sequence: TGTGCCAGCAATCAGGTTTCGAACACCGGGGAGCTGTTTTTT. This translates into CASNQVSNTGELFF.

This clone appeared a single time. CDR3 nucleotides: TGTGCCAGCAGTTTAAGCGGGAGGCCTCTACGGGAAGAGACCCAGTACTTC. This translates into CASSLSGRPLREETQYF. The V gene is TRBV27, the J gene TRBJ2-5, with TRBD2 identical over 9 bases. V was pared by 2 bases and J by 3 bases, with 10 bases of the junction left unmatched. Per germline, CDR1 MNHEY and CDR2 SMNVEV (reference sequence). The CDR3 runs 17 residues.

The V call is TRBV15, the J call TRBJ2-2, with D possibly matching TRBD1 (5 bases). The germline V and J ends were trimmed by 3 bases and 2 bases, with 19 bases remaining between them. CDR3 length: 18 residues. The germline gives CDR1 LNHNV, CDR2 YYDKDF (reference sequence). The CDR3 bases are TGTGCCACCAGCAGTTCGACAGCTTTCGCGGCCAACACCGGGGAGCTGTTTTTT. It codes for CATSSSTAFAANTGELFF.

The genes are TRBV7-2 and TRBJ1-6; D perhaps matches TRBD1 (5 bases). Germline V lookup: CDR1 SGHTA, CDR2 FQGNSA. The CDR3 extends over 14 amino acids. Trimming shortened V by 5 bases and J by 7 bases, and 12 bases separated the two germline ends. In DNA form, the CDR3 reads TGTGCCAGCAGCCCAGACAGCATAAATTCACCCCTCCACTTT. This translates into CASSPDSINSPLHF.

V is TRBV10-3 and J is TRBJ1-4; 10 bases map to TRBD1. J lost 7 bases, V lost 0 bases, and 2 bases had no gene match. CDR3 length equals 15 residues. Germline V gene lookup returns CDR1 ENHRY and CDR2 SYGVKD. The CDR3 nucleotides are TGTGCCATCAGTGAGTCGACAGGGGGCGGTGAAAAACTGTTTTTT. Its protein is CAISESTGGGEKLFF.

The rearrangement uses TRBV2 and TRBJ2-1, with 11 bases aligning to TRBD2. Per the germline V gene, CDR1 is SNHLY and CDR2 is FYNNEI. The CDR3 sequence is 17 residues long. The J segment lost 6 bases and the V segment lost 7 bases, leaving 14 bases of the junction unmatched. The CDR3 DNA reads TGTGCCAGCATGAAGGGACTAGCGGACCCTACGGGCAATGAGCAGTTCTTC. As protein: CASMKGLADPTGNEQFF. Supplemented by reference TRBV2 and TRBJ2-1, the full variable domain reads EPEVTQTPSHQVTQMGQEVILRCVPISNHLYFYWYRQILGQKVEFLVSFYNNEISEKSEIFDDQFSVERPDGSNFTLKIRSTKLEDSAMYFCASMKGLADPTGNEQFFGPGTRLTVL.

The DNA for the CDR3 is TGTGCCAGCAGTGCGGGACAGGGGCTAGTGTCCTACGAGCAGTACTTC. It codes for CASSAGQGLVSYEQYF. This chain joins TRBV6-1 and TRBJ2-7, with 10 bases aligning to TRBD1. Germline-derived CDR1 and CDR2 are MNHNS and SASEGT. J gave up 1 base and V 4 bases, and 7 bases lay outside the gene matches. The CDR3 runs 16 residues.

The gene calls are TRBV6-5 and TRBJ1-2; 7 bases fit TRBD1. Germline V CDR1 and CDR2: MNHEY, SVGAGI. Trimming at V came to 8 bases and at J to 4 bases, leaving 4 bases not matched to a gene. CDR3 length equals 12 residues. The CDR3 DNA follows: TGTGCCAGCCACCGACAGGGCTATGGCTACACCTTC. Its translation: CASHRQGYGYTF.

CDR3 sequence (DNA): TGCGCCAGCAGCCAAGATCCGGGTTTTCGGGACACTGAAGCTTTCTTT. Encoded protein: CASSQDPGFRDTEAFF. The chain recombines TRBV4-3 with TRBJ1-1; D gene ambiguous. Germline values: CDR1 LGHNA, CDR2 YSLEER. V gave up 0 bases and J gave up 3 bases, with 14 bases separating them. The CDR3 has 16 amino acids.

As for this clone: Other DNA sequences in this sample translate to the same CDR3. This chain uses TRBV19 with TRBJ1-1, with 8 bases aligning to TRBD1. Germline lookup yields CDR1 LNHDA and CDR2 SQIVND (reference sequence). This CDR3 is built from 13 residues. J was trimmed by 5 bases and V by 4 bases; bases with no gene match: 3. The CDR3 DNA reads TGTGCCAGTAGTACGACAGGGGATACTGAAGCTTTCTTT. It specifies CASSTTGDTEAFF.

V and J are TRBV7-9 and TRBJ1-3; TRBD1 matches at 9 bases. J lost 4 bases, V lost 6 bases, and 10 bases had no gene match. This CDR3 is 16 amino acids long. Germline-derived CDR1 and CDR2 are SEHNR and FQNEAQ (reference sequence). The CDR3 spells CASRSLPGQGGNTIYF. In DNA, the CDR3 is TGTGCCAGCAGGTCCTTGCCGGGACAGGGCGGAAACACCATATATTTT.

This clone is a singleton in its sample. This chain joins TRBV29-1 and TRBJ2-3; maybe TRBD2 (6 bases). The germline V gene has CDR1 SQVTM and CDR2 ANQGSEA. V lost 4 bases and J lost 3, with 14 bases in between. There are 14 residues in the CDR3. The CDR3 nucleotides are TGCAGCGTTGGTGTCACTGGGGGGACAGATACGCAGTATTTT. Residues: CSVGVTGGTDTQYF.

The chain uses TRBV3-1 (or the pseudogene TRBV3-2) and TRBJ1-1; D might be TRBD1 (5 bases). The CDR3 is made up of 14 amino acids. V lost 0 bases to trimming and J lost 8 bases, with 13 bases between them. Germline CDR1 LGHDT, CDR2 YNNKEL (reference sequence). The CDR3 coding sequence is TGTGCCAGCAGCCAAGATGGCGGGGGGGTGGAAGCTTTCTTT. Amino acids: CASSQDGGGVEAFF.

The V gene is TRBV5-4, the J gene TRBJ1-2, with 8 bases fitting TRBD1. The V segment lost 0 bases and the J segment 7 bases; nucleotides outside the gene matches: 14. This CDR3 has 17 amino acids. Looked up from germline, CDR1 is SGHNT and CDR2 is YYREEE (reference sequence). As DNA, the CDR3 is TGTGCCAGCAGCTTGGAGCCCAGTGGGATACAGGGGGTTGGCTACACCTTC. Its protein is CASSLEPSGIQGVGYTF.

This rearrangement joins TRBV7-2 to TRBJ2-2; 8 bases fit TRBD2. J gave up 5 bases and V 8 bases, and 13 bases lay outside the gene matches. The CDR3 contains 16 residues. Per the germline V gene, CDR1 is SGHTA and CDR2 is FQGNSA. CDR3 amino acids: CASSRGGLGLTGELFF. The CDR3 coding sequence is TGTGCCAGCTCTAGGGGGGGACTAGGCCTGACCGGGGAGCTGTTTTTT.

This rearrangement joins TRBV30 to TRBJ2-3, with 7 bases fitting TRBD1. Unmatched junction bases numbered 5, after V lost 0 bases and J lost 5 bases. CDR3 size: 14 residues. CDR1 and CDR2 from the germline V gene are GTSNPN and SVGIG (reference sequence). CDR3 amino acids: CAWSVEGAQDTQYF. CDR3 DNA sequence: TGTGCCTGGAGTGTCGAGGGGGCGCAAGATACGCAGTATTTT.

The rearrangement links TRBV28 to TRBJ2-1; 8 nucleotides align to TRBD2. The CDR3 spans 14 residues. V lost 2 bases to trimming and J lost 6 bases; unmatched junction nucleotides: 3. Germline-derived CDR1 and CDR2 are MDHEN and SYDVKM. The CDR3 reads CASSLRGGSNEQFF. CDR3 in DNA: TGTGCCAGCAGTTTACGGGGGGGTAGCAATGAGCAGTTCTTC.

In its sample, this clone was seen a few times. The chain employs TRBV9 and TRBJ2-1; TRBD2 matches at 12 bases. This CDR3 spans 15 amino acids. The germline V gene encodes CDR1 SGDLS and CDR2 YYNGEE. Germline trimming cut 0 bases from V and 9 bases from J; bases unmatched to any gene: 4. CDR3 amino acids: CASSVAPTSGGEQFF. The CDR3 DNA reads TGTGCCAGCAGCGTAGCTCCGACTAGCGGGGGTGAGCAGTTCTTC. Complete variable domain (other parts from reference TRBV9 and TRBJ2-1): DSGVTQTPKHLITATGQRVTLRCSPRSGDLSVYWYQQSLDQGLQFLIQYYNGEERAKGNILERFSAQQFPDLHSELNLSSLELGDSALYFCASSVAPTSGGEQFFGPGTRLTVL.

The chain carries TRBV30 and TRBJ2-3; the match to TRBD2 covers 11 bases. J lost 1 base, V lost 0 bases, and 3 bases had no gene match. The CDR3 sequence is 16 residues long. Germline V gives CDR1 GTSNPN, CDR2 SVGIG (reference sequence). CDR3 amino acids: CAWSVRGLAGTDTQYF. The CDR3 DNA follows: TGTGCCTGGAGTGTACGGGGACTAGCGGGCACAGATACGCAGTATTTT.

J is TRBJ2-7 and V is TRBV2; D not resolved. Between the trimmed V and J ends, which lost 10 bases and 1 base, there was a span of 14 bases. CDR1 is SNHLY, CDR2 FYNNEI, per germline. There are 13 residues in the CDR3. The CDR3 DNA is TGTGCCAACCTGAATCCAGGATCCTACGAGCAGTACTTC. This sequence encodes CANLNPGSYEQYF.

The rearrangement links TRBV24-1 to TRBJ1-2; 10 bases fit TRBD1. Trimming cost V 9 bases and J 8 bases; bases outside gene matches: 11. Germline V gene lookup returns CDR1 KGHDR and CDR2 SFDVKD. CDR3 length: 14 amino acids. CDR3 nucleotides: TGTGCCACCTTAGGGACAGGGGAGTCAGAGGGCTACACCTTC. This gives the protein CATLGTGESEGYTF.